This T cell receptor beta chain comes out of a study of blood T cells in healthy people across ages. Whole-study results and caveats: Reliance upon unsorted PBMCs precluded definitive naive versus antigen-experienced comparison. Roughly linearly, TCR beta diversity per million T cells fell as age increased.

The CDR3 loop spans 14 amino acids. The germline V gene has CDR1 LGHNA and CDR2 YNFKEQ. The V end lost 1 base, the J end lost 5 bases, and 12 bases lay between the germline ends. Notes on this clonotype: Antigen: not known.

Each donor supplied about 9.6 milliliters of peripheral blood. Every sample had a minimum of 6.5 million PBMCs isolated. The second PCR ran roughly 6 to 11 cycles with a sample-barcoded 5' primer and J-beta primers. MiXCR was run by TCRdb on the 5' RACE reads, yielding one entry per CDR3 protein. The top ten clones hold less than 8% of a sample with about 1,500,000 distinct CDR3 sequences, 40% to 50% of them seen once. J is TRBJ2-7 and V is TRBV4-2, with D perhaps matching TRBD1 or TRBD2 (6 bases each). Sequencing was carried out using blood. The clonotype was recovered from a young woman in good health. Here the CDR3 reads CASSQVERGDEQYF. The CDR3 DNA is TGTGCCAGCAGCCAAGTTGAGAGGGGGGACGAGCAGTACTTC.